Below, 25 T cell receptor delta chains from the same sample are listed, as sequenced in a study of gamma-delta chains in newborns, infants, children. TCRdb re-called the reads with CATT. The sample records some 4,100 delta-chain clones, more than 0.45% being singletons. Sequencing input: blood. Source of these receptors: a child who was a newborn, infant or young child, either healthy, febrile or measles-vaccinated (not recorded which).

This clone showed up just a few times. A single base separates this from a much larger clone, so it may be a read error. The chain uses TRDV1 and TRDJ1; 13 nucleotides align to TRDD3. The CDR3 runs to 24 residues. Germline values: CDR1 TSWWSYY, CDR2 QGS. Trimming removed 3 bases from V and 2 bases from J; junction bases left unmatched: 27. The CDR3 here is CALGDRLLFLTGGYAVGGTDKLIF. The CDR3 DNA reads as TGTGCTCTTGGGGACCGACTCCTCTTCCTTACTGGGGGATACGCAGTGGGGGGGACCGATAAACTCATCTTT.

A remark on this clone: Given a much more abundant clone one base away, this may be a read error. The J gene is TRDJ3, the V gene TRDV2, with D perhaps matching TRDD2 or TRDD3 (5 bases each). CDR3 length equals 21 residues. Per the germline V gene, CDR1 is GEAIGNYY and CDR2 is EKD. The V and J ends lost 3 bases and 6 bases respectively, with 29 bases between them. CDR3 sequence: CACDVSLRGSLRTPDTRQMFF. Here the CDR3 DNA reads TGTGCCTGTGACGTTTCCTTACGGGGGTCACTCCGAACCCCGGACACCCGACAGATGTTTTTC.

By frequency in the sample, this clone is medium-sized. The J gene is TRDJ1, the V gene TRDV2; TRDD3 agrees at 10 bases. Losses at the gene ends were 2 bases for V and 2 bases for J; bases not matched to a gene: 1. CDR1 and CDR2 (germline): GEAIGNYY, EKD. This CDR3 spans 14 amino acids. This chain's CDR3 is CACDNWGMTDKLIF. CDR3 nucleotide sequence: TGTGCCTGTGACAACTGGGGGATGACCGATAAACTCATCTTT.

Details on this clone: Since a much larger clone is just one base distant, this may be a read error. Other DNA sequences in this specimen translate into the identical CDR3. The CDR3 DNA sequence: TGTGCCTGTGACACCGTTGGCGTTTACACCGATAAACTCATCTTT. This sequence encodes CACDTVGVYTDKLIF. This chain uses TRDV2 with TRDJ1; no clear D. This CDR3 has 15 amino acids. Germline CDR1 reads GEAIGNYY; CDR2 reads EKD. The V end lost 0 bases, the J end lost 0 bases, and 10 bases lay between the germline ends.

Worth noting for this clone: Other DNA sequences in the sample encode the same CDR3. This chain links TRDV1 with TRDJ1; 11 positions agree with TRDD3. This CDR3 has 24 amino acids. In germline, CDR1 is TSWWSYY, CDR2 QGS. Germline trimming cut 3 bases from V and 2 bases from J; bases unmatched to any gene: 29. This CDR3 reads CALGDRLLFLTGGYAVRGTDKLIF. The DNA for the CDR3 is TGTGCTCTTGGGGACCGCCTCCTCTTCCTTACTGGGGGATATGCAGTGAGGGGGACCGATAAACTCATCTTT.

Relative to its sample, this clone is medium-sized (0.01 to 0.1%). The chain recombines TRAV29/DV5 with TRDJ1, with 8 positions matching TRDD3. Germline V gene sequence: CDR1 NSMFDY, CDR2 ISSIKDK. V trimming: 2 bases; J trimming: 0 bases; junction bases outside the gene matches: 6. The CDR3 sequence is 15 residues long. CDR3 region: CAARWGMPYTDKLIF. The CDR3 DNA is TGTGCAGCAAGGTGGGGGATGCCCTACACCGATAAACTCATCTTT. Full variable domain (missing parts from reference TRAV29/DV5 and TRDJ1): DQQVKQNSPSLSVQEGRISILNCDYTNSMFDYFLWYKKYPAEGPTFLISISSIKDKNEDGRFTVFLNKSAKHLSLHIVPSQPGDSAVYFCAARWGMPYTDKLIFGKGTRVTVEP.

This clone is medium-sized (0.01 to 0.1%) by share. J is TRDJ3 and V is TRDV2, with a tentative D call TRDD3 (6 bases). Germline CDR1 reads GEAIGNYY; CDR2 reads EKD. The CDR3 spans 18 residues. V was shortened by 0 bases and J by 0 bases, with 11 bases between the two germline ends. CDR3 in amino acids: CACDTPGASSWDTRQMFF. For the CDR3, the DNA is TGTGCCTGTGACACCCCTGGGGCAAGCTCCTGGGACACCCGACAGATGTTTTTC.

This clone was detected a few times. A read error may account for a junction end that differs from germline. This rearrangement joins TRDV2 to TRDJ3; D gene unclear. The CDR3 extends over 17 amino acids. Germline V gene data show CDR1 as GEAIGNYY and CDR2 as EKD. CDR3 in DNA: TGTGCCTGTAACACTTTCTTAGGCTCCTGGGACACCCGACAGATGTTTTTC. Residues: CACNTFLGSWDTRQMFF.

Of note for this clone: TCRdb's listed protein matches a much larger clone and diverges from this DNA's translation at residue 4, likely through a read error; the protein shown comes from the DNA. This sequence joins TRDV2 and TRDJ3, with 8 bases matching TRDD3. In germline, CDR1 is GEAIGNYY, CDR2 EKD. The CDR3 consists of 19 residues. This CDR3 is CACYTVLGGNSWDTRQMFF. The CDR3 region has the DNA TGTGCCTGTTACACCGTACTGGGGGGGAATTCCTGGGACACCCGACAGATGTTTTTC.

As regards this clone: This likely traces to a read error, being one base from a far larger clone. Distinct nucleotide sequences in the sample also encode this CDR3. This sequence joins TRDV2 and TRDJ3; 7 bases align to TRDD3. Germline V gene sequence: CDR1 GEAIGNYY, CDR2 EKD. The length of the CDR3 is 16 residues. The CDR3 here is CACDWGTSWDTRQMFF. The CDR3 bases are TGTGCCTGTGACTGGGGGACATCCTGGGACACCCGCCAGATGTTTTTC.

This clone was seen only a few times. TCRdb's entry gives the protein of a much larger clone, which mismatches this DNA's translation at residue 4, likely from a read error; the protein reported here is translated from the DNA. The chain carries TRDV2 and TRDJ3; 8 nucleotides align to TRDD3. Germline lookup yields CDR1 GEAIGNYY and CDR2 EKD. This CDR3 spans 19 amino acids. CDR3 protein: CACGTGGGGYSWDTRQMFF. Written as DNA, the CDR3 is TGTGCCTGTGGCACCGGAGGAGGGGGATACTCCTGGGACACCCGACAGATGTTTTTC.

This clone showed up just a few times. For this DNA, TCRdb reports the protein of a much larger clone, which diverges at residue 8, most likely from a read error; the protein presented here is translated directly from the DNA. The gene calls are TRDV2 and TRDJ3; 9 bases match TRDD3. CDR3 length: 17 residues. Germline V gene data show CDR1 as GEAIGNYY and CDR2 as EKD. With V trimmed by 3 bases and J by 0 bases, 2 bases remained unmatched. The CDR3 sequence is CACDYWGNSWDTRQMFF. The DNA for the CDR3 is TGTGCCTGTGACTACTGGGGGAACTCCTGGGACACCCGACAGATGTTTTTC.

Concerning this clone: A much larger clone differs by one base, so this may be a read error. Within the sample, other DNA sequences also encode this same CDR3. The CDR3 sequence: CACDTSGGYASSWDTRQMFF. Here the CDR3 DNA reads TGTGCCTGTGACACATCTGGGGGATACGCTAGCTCCTGGGACACCCGACAAATGTTTTTC. The rearrangement joins TRDV2 to TRDJ3, with 12 bases matching TRDD3. The CDR3 covers 20 residues. Germline loops: CDR1 GEAIGNYY, CDR2 EKD.

This clone was detected a few times. A clone one base away is much larger, so this may be a read error. J is TRDJ3 and V is TRDV2; 10 bases agree with TRDD3. Germline lookup yields CDR1 GEAIGNYY and CDR2 EKD. CDR3 length: 22 residues. The CDR3 is CACDTEWGIQPISSWDTRRMFF. CDR3 DNA: TGTGCCTGTGACACGGAGTGGGGGATACAACCCATAAGCTCCTGGGACACCCGACGGATGTTTTTC.

This clone has only a few counts. TCRdb records a much larger clone's protein for this DNA, with a difference at residue 13 that likely arises from a read error; the protein given is the translation of the DNA. This chain uses TRDV2 with TRDJ2; 13 bases fit TRDD3. This CDR3 contains 17 residues. From germline, CDR1 is GEAIGNYY and CDR2 EKD. The CDR3 protein is CACDILGDTALTVQLFF. In DNA form, the CDR3 reads TGTGCCTGTGACATACTGGGGGATACGGCTTTGACAGTACAACTCTTCTTT.

This clone was detected only a few times. This could be a read error, since a much larger clone is one nucleotide away. The sample contains more than one DNA sequence encoding this CDR3. The chain uses TRDV2 and TRDJ3, with 8 bases lining up with TRDD3. This CDR3 region has 21 residues. Germline-derived CDR1 and CDR2 are GEAIGNYY and EKD. With 3 bases clipped from V and 0 bases from J, the junction kept 15 bases outside the gene matches. The CDR3 nucleotides are TGTGCCTGTGACCGCGTACGTACTGGGGGCCCTAGCTCCTGGGACACCCGACAGATGTTTTTC. It yields the protein CACDRVRTGGPSSWDTRQMFF.

This clone has more than one count but fewer than ten. The protein recorded in TCRdb matches a much larger clone and deviates from this DNA's translation at residue 5, suggesting a read error; the protein here is obtained by translating the DNA. The chain links TRDV2 to TRDJ2, with TRDD3 matching over 11 bases. V trimming: 2 bases; J trimming: 0 bases; junction bases outside the gene matches: 1. Germline-derived CDR1 and CDR2 are GEAIGNYY and EKD. The CDR3 sequence is 16 residues long. The CDR3 nucleotides read TGTGCCTGTGACAAACTGGGGGATACTTTGACAGCACAACTCTTCTTT. Amino acids: CACDKLGDTLTAQLFF.

This clone has just a few counts. The mismatch at residue 8 between this DNA's translation and the TCRdb protein of a much larger clone likely reflects a read error; the protein shown is translated from the DNA. The J gene is TRDJ1, the V gene TRDV2; 8 bases fit TRDD3. This CDR3 region has 15 residues. Germline assignment: CDR1 GEAIGNYY and CDR2 EKD. J lost 6 bases, V lost 2 bases, and 10 bases had no gene match. The CDR3 sequence: CACDKLGGRGHKLIF. In nucleotides, the CDR3 is TGTGCCTGTGACAAACTGGGGGGCCGGGGGCATAAACTCATCTTT.

This clone was recorded a few times. TCRdb assigns this DNA the protein of a much larger clone, which departs from its translation at residue 13; this likely reflects a read error, and the protein shown comes from translating the DNA. The chain joins TRDV2 to TRDJ3; 9 bases match TRDD3. Germline V lookup: CDR1 GEAIGNYY, CDR2 EKD. There are 19 residues in the CDR3. DNA of the CDR3: TGTGCCTGTGACACTACTGGGGGAGCACCCTCCTGGAACACCCGACAGATGTTTTTC. Translating it yields CACDTTGGAPSWNTRQMFF.

With respect to this clone: TCRdb assigns this DNA the protein of a much larger clone, which departs from its translation at residue 12; this likely reflects a read error, and the protein shown comes from translating the DNA. Other DNA sequences in the same sample also yield this CDR3. The V call is TRDV2, the J call TRDJ1; 13 bases map to TRDD3. The CDR3 covers 16 residues. CDR1 and CDR2 from the germline V gene are GEAIGNYY and EKD. CDR3 in DNA: TGTGCCTGTGACCTACTGGGGGATACGAACACCGGTAAACTCATCTTT. This encodes CACDLLGDTNTGKLIF.

This clone is deemed medium-sized. The chain uses TRDV2 and TRDJ1; D gene ambiguous. Trimming left V 0 bases short and J 2 bases short, with 3 bases between. There are 12 residues in the CDR3. In germline, CDR1 is GEAIGNYY, CDR2 EKD. The CDR3 loop is CACDTGTDKLIF. DNA for the CDR3: TGTGCCTGTGACACCGGGACCGATAAACTCATCTTT.

By its share, this clone is large. Other DNA sequences in the same sample also yield this CDR3. The chain is built from TRDV2 and TRDJ1; tentative D call: TRDD3 (5 bases). CDR3 size: 15 residues. CDR1 is GEAIGNYY and CDR2 is EKD in the germline V gene. Trimming shortened V by 1 base and J by 0 bases, and 11 bases separated the two germline ends. CDR3 amino acids: CACDTGAPYTDKLIF. CDR3 coding DNA: TGTGCCTGTGACACTGGGGCCCCGTACACCGATAAACTCATCTTT.

There are a few counts of this clone. Given a much more abundant clone one base away, this may be a read error. This same CDR3 is encoded by further DNA sequences in the sample. V gene TRDV2 combines with J gene TRDJ2, with TRDD3 matching over 7 bases. Germline V gene data show CDR1 as GEAIGNYY and CDR2 as EKD. The CDR3 spans 14 residues. After removal of 4 bases from V and 4 bases from J, the junction contained 5 bases not matched to a gene. The CDR3 DNA is TGTGCCTGTGATACGTGGGGGAGGACAGCACAACTCTTCTTT. Its translation is CACDTWGRTAQLFF.

This clone was recorded a few times. At residue 4, the DNA translation does not agree with TCRdb's protein; the protein displayed here is the one encoded by the DNA. The chain uses TRDV3 and TRDJ3; the match to TRDD3 covers 13 bases. CDR3 length: 18 residues. Germline loops: CDR1 TVYSNPD, CDR2 GDNSRS (reference sequence). The trim removed 5 bases at V and 0 bases at J, leaving 7 bases unmatched. The CDR3 region has the DNA TGTGCCCTACCTCACTGGGGGATACGCTCCTGGGACACCCGACAGATGTTTTTC. Translation: CALPHWGIRSWDTRQMFF.

Comment on this clone: This may arise from a read error, as a much more abundant clone is one base away. CDR3 sequence (DNA): TGTGCCTGTGACGAAAAAAGCCGGAGGATAACCCCCTGGGACACCCGACAGATGTTTTTC. It is translated as CACDEKSRRITPWDTRQMFF. This chain uses TRDV2 with TRDJ3; D is perhaps TRDD3 (5 bases). The CDR3 is made up of 20 amino acids. The V and J ends lost 3 bases and 2 bases respectively, with 22 bases between them. Germline V gene data show CDR1 as GEAIGNYY and CDR2 as EKD.